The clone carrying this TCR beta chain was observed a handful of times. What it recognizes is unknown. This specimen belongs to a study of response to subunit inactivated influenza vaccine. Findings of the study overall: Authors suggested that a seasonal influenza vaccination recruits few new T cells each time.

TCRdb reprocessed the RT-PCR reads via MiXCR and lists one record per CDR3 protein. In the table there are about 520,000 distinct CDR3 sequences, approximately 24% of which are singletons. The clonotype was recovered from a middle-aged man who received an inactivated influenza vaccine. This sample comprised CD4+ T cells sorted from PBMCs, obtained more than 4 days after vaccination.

DNA for the CDR3: TGTGCCAGCAGTACCGGGACAGGAGGGACCCAGTACTTC. Its protein product is CASSTGTGGTQYF. The chain is built from TRBV12-3 or TRBV12-4 and TRBJ2-5; 8 nucleotides agree with TRBD1. J was trimmed by 7 bases and V by 5 bases; bases with no gene match: 6. This CDR3 comprises 13 residues.